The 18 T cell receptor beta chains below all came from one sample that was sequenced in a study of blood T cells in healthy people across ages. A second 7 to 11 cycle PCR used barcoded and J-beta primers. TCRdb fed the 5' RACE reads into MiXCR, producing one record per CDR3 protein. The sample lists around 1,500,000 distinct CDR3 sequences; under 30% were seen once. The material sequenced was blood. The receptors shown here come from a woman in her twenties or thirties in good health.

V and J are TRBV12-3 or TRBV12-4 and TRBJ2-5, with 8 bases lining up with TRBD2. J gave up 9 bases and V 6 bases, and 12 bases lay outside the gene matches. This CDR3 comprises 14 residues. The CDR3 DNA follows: TGTGCCAGCAGCACAGCGGGAGCCAGGGAGGCCCAGTACTTC. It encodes CASSTAGAREAQYF.

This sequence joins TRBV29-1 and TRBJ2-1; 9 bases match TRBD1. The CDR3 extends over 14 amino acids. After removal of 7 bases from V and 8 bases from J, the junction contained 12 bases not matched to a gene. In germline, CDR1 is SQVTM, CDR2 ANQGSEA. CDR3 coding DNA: TGCAGCGGCAAGGGGGGGACAGGGTTCGATGAGCAGTTCTTC. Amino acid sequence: CSGKGGTGFDEQFF.

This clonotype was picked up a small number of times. CDR3 DNA: TGTGCCAGCAGTTACGGACCCGCGTCCGAGCAGTACTTC. Residues: CASSYGPASEQYF. The J gene is TRBJ2-7, the V gene TRBV25-1; D is undetermined. CDR1 is MGHDK and CDR2 is SYGVNS in the germline V gene. Between the trimmed V and J ends, which lost 5 bases and 6 bases, there was a span of 14 bases. This CDR3 contains 13 residues.

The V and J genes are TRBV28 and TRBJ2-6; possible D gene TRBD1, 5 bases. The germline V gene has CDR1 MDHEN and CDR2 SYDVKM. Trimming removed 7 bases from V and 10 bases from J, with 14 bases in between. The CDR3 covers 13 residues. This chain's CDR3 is CASTRTTANVLTF. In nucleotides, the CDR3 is TGTGCCAGCACTCGGACGACAGCGAACGTCCTGACTTTC.

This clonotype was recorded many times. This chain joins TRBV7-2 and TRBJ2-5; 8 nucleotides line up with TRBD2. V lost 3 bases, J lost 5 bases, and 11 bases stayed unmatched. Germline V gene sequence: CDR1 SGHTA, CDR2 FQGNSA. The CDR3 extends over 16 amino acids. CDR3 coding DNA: TGTGCCAGCAGCTTGTATCCGGGAGGGGGGTCGGAGACCCAGTACTTC. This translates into CASSLYPGGGSETQYF.

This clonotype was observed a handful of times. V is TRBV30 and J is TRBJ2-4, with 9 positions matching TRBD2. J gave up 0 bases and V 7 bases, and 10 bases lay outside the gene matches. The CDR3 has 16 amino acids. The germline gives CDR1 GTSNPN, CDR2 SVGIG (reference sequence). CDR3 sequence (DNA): TGTGCCTTCCTACTAGCGGGTGGACTAGCCAAAAACATTCAGTACTTC. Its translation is CAFLLAGGLAKNIQYF.

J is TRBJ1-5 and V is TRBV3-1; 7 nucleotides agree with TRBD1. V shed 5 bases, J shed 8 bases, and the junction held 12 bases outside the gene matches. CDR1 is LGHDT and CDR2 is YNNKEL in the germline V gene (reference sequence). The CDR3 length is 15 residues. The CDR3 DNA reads TGTGCCAGCAGCTTAGGGACAGATCCAAGAGAGCCCCAGCATTTT. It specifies CASSLGTDPREPQHF.

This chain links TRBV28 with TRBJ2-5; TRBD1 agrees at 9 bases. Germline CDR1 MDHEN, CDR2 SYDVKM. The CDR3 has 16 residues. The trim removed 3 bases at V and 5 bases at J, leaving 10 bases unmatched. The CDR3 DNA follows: TGTGCCAGCAGTTTCTTGGACAGGGGCTTATCGGAGACCCAGTACTTC. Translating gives CASSFLDRGLSETQYF.

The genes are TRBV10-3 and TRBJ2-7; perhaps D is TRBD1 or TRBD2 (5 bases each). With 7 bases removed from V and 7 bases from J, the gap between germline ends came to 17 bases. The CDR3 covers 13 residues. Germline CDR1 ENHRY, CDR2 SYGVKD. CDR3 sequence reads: CAINSGTAREQYF. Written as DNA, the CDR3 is TGTGCCATCAATTCCGGGACCGCGCGGGAGCAGTACTTC.

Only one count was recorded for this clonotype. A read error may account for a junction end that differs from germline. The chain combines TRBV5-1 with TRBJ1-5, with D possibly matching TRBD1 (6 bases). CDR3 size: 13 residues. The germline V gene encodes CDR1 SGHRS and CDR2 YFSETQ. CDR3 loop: CASGDRSGEPKHF. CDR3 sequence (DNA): TGCGCCAGCGGTGACAGGTCGGGGGAGCCCAAGCATTTT. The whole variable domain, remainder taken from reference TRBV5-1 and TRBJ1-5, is KAGVTQTPRYLIKTRGQQVTLSCSPISGHRSVSWYQQTPGQGLQFLFEYFSETQRNKGNFPGRFSGRQFSNSRSEMNVSTLELGDSALYLCASGDRSGEPKHFGDGTRLSIL.

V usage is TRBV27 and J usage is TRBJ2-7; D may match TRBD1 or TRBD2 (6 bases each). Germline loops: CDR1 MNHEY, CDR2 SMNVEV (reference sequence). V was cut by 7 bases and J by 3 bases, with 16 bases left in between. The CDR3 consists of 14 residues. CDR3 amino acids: CASTAGGGYYEQYF. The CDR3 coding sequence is TGTGCCAGCACCGCCGGGGGCGGATACTACGAGCAGTACTTC.

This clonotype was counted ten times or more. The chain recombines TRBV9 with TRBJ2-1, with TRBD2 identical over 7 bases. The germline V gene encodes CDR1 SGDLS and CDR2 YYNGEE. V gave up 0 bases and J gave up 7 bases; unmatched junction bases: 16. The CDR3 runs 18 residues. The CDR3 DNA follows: TGTGCCAGCAGCGTAGATCCGGGTTCTACTAGCGTTAGAAATGAGCAGTTCTTC. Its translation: CASSVDPGSTSVRNEQFF.

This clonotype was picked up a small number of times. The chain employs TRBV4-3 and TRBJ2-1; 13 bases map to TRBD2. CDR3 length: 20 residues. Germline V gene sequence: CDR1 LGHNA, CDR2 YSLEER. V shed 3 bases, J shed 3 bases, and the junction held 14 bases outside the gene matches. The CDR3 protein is CASSHPTWTSGSRDYNEQFF. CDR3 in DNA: TGCGCCAGCAGCCATCCCACTTGGACTAGCGGGAGCAGGGACTACAATGAGCAGTTCTTC.

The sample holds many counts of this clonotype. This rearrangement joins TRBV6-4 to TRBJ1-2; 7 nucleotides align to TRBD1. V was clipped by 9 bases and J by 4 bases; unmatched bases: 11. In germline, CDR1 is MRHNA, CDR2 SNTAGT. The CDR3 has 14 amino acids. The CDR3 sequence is CARNSAGQVYGYTF. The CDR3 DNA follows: TGTGCCAGAAATAGTGCCGGACAGGTCTATGGCTACACCTTC.

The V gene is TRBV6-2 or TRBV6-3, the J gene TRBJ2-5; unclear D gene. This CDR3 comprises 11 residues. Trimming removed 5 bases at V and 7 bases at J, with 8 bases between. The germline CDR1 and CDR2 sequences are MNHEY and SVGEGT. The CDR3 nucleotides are TGTGCCAGCAGTGACAACGGGACCCAGTACTTC. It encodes CASSDNGTQYF.

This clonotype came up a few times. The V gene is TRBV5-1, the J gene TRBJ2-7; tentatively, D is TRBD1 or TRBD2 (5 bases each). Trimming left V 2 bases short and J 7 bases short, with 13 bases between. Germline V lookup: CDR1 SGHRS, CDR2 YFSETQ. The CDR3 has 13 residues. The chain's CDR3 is CASSLGTLGEQYF. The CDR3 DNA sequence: TGCGCCAGCAGCTTAGGGACGTTGGGGGAGCAGTACTTC.

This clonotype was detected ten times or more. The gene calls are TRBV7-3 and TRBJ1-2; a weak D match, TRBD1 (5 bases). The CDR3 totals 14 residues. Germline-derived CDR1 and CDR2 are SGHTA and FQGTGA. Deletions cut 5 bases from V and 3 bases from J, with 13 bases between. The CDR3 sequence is CASSPGSGDYGYTF. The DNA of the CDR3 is TGTGCCAGCAGCCCTGGGTCGGGGGACTATGGCTACACCTTC. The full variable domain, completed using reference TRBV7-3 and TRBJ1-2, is GAGVSQTPSNKVTEKGKYVELRCDPISGHTALYWYRQSLGQGPEFLIYFQGTGAADDSGLPNDRFFAVRPEGSVSTLKIQRTERGDSAVYLCASSPGSGDYGYTFGSGTRLTVV.

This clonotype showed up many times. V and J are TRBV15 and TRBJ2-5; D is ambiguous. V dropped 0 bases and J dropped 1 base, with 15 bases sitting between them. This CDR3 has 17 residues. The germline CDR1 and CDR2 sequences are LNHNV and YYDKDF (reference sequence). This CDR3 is CATSRDLPRTFQETQYF. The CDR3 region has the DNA TGTGCCACCAGCAGAGATCTACCGCGGACGTTCCAAGAGACCCAGTACTTC.